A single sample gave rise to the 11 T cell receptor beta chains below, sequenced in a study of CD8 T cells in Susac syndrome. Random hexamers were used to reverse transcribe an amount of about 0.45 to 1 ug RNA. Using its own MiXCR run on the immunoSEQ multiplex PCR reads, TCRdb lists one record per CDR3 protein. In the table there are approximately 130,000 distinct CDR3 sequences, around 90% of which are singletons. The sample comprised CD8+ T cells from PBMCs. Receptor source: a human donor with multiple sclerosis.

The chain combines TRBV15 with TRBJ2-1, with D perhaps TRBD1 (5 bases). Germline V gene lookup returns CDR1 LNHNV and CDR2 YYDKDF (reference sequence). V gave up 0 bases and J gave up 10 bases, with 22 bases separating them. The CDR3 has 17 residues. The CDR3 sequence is CATSRDRGRLGIAEQFF. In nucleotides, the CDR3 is TGTGCCACCAGCAGAGATAGGGGAAGACTCGGTATCGCCGAGCAGTTCTTC.

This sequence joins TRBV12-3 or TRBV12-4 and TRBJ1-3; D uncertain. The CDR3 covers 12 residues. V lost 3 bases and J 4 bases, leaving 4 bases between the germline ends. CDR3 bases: TGTGCCAGCAGTTTGCAGGGAAACACCATATATTTT. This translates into CASSLQGNTIYF.

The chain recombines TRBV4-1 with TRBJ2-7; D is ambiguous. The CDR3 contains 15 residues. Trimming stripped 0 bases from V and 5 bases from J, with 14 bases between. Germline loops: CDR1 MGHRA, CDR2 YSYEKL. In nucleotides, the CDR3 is TGCGCCAGCAGCCAAGAACCTACCTTAAGTGACGAGCAGTACTTC. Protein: CASSQEPTLSDEQYF.

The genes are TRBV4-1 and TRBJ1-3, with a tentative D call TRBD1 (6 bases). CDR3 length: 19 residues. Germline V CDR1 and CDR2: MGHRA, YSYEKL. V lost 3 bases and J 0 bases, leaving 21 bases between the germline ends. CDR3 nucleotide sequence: TGCGCCAGCAGCCAGAAGAGGCAACAGGGAAGGGGCTCTGGAAACACCATATATTTT. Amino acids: CASSQKRQQGRGSGNTIYF.

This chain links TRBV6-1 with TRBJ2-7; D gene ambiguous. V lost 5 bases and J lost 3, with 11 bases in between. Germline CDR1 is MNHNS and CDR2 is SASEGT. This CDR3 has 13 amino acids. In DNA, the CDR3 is TGTGCCAGCAGTCCAAGGATTTACTACGAGCAGTACTTC. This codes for CASSPRIYYEQYF.

CDR3 protein: CASGLVGQGLNEQYF. CDR3 in DNA: TGTGCTAGTGGTTTGGTAGGACAGGGTTTAAACGAGCAGTACTTC. This chain joins TRBV12-5 and TRBJ2-7; 8 bases are shared with TRBD1. Germline loops: CDR1 LGHNT, CDR2 FRNRAP. This CDR3 contains 15 residues. V was clipped by 0 bases and J by 5 bases; unmatched bases: 6. Drawing the rest from reference TRBV12-5 and TRBJ2-7, the complete variable domain is DARVTQTPRHKVTEMGQEVTMRCQPILGHNTVFWYRQTMMQGLELLAYFRNRAPLDDSGMPKDRFSAEMPDATLATLKIQPSEPRDSAVYFCASGLVGQGLNEQYFGPGTRLTVT.

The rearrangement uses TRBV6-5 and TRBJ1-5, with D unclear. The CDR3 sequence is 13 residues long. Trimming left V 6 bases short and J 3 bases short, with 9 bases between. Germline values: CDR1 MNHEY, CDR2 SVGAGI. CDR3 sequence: CASRWNVNQPQHF. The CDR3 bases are TGTGCCAGCAGGTGGAACGTCAATCAGCCCCAGCATTTT.

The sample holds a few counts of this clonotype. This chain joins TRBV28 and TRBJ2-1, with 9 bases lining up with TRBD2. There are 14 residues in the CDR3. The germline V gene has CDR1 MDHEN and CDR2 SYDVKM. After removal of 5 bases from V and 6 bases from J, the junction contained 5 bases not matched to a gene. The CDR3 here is CASSPGLASNEQFF. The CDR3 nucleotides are TGTGCCAGCAGTCCGGGACTAGCTAGCAATGAGCAGTTCTTC. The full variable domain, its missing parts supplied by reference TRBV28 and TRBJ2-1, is DVKVTQSSRYLVKRTGEKVFLECVQDMDHENMFWYRQDPGLGLRLIYFSYDVKMKEKGDIPEGYSVSREKKERFSLILESASTNQTSMYLCASSPGLASNEQFFGPGTRLTVL.

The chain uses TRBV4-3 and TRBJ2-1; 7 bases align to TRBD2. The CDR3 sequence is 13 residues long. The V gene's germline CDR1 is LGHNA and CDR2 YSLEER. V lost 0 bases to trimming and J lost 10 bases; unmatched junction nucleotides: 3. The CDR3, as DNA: TGCGCCAGCAGCCAAGATGCGGGAGAAGAGCAGTTCTTC. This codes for CASSQDAGEEQFF.

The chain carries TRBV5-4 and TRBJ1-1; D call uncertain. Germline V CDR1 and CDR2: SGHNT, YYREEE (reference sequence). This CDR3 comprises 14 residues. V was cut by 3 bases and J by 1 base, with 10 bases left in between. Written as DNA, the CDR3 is TGTGCCAGCAGCTCCCGGGGTTCGAACACTGAAGCTTTCTTT. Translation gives CASSSRGSNTEAFF.

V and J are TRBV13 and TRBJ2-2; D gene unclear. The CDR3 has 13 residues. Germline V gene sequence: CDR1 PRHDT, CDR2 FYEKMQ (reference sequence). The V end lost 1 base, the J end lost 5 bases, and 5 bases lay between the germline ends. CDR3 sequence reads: CASSLDGTGELFF. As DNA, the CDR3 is TGTGCCAGCAGCTTAGACGGAACCGGGGAGCTGTTTTTT.